This entry features one TCR beta chain sequence. This entry is derived from a study of blood T cell repertoires in COVID-19. At the level of the study: T cells, B-cell-depleted T cells, or PBMCs provided the cDNA or gDNA that served as material.

In Cohort 3, a recovered donor had either two negative PCRs, clearance, or symptom resolution. Germline CDR1 is LGHDT and CDR2 is YNNKEL (reference sequence). Trimming took off 4 bases at V and 5 bases at J, with 11 bases between the two ends. The CDR3 runs to 13 residues. TCRdb's table, derived via immunoSEQ multiplex PCR, lists solely in-frame clones and lacks some. Of 240,000 or so clones in the sample, around 88% are singletons; the top ten hold 8.8%. This sequence was found in a man in his forties or fifties who had recovered from COVID-19. The gene calls are TRBV3-1 (or the pseudogene TRBV3-2) and TRBJ1-1; D possibly corresponds to TRBD1 (6 bases). The sequenced sample was PBMCs or T cells enriched from blood (not recorded which). Here the CDR3 DNA reads TGTGCCAGCAGCCTGCTCAGGGGAACTGAAGCTTTCTTT. This gives the protein CASSLLRGTEAFF.